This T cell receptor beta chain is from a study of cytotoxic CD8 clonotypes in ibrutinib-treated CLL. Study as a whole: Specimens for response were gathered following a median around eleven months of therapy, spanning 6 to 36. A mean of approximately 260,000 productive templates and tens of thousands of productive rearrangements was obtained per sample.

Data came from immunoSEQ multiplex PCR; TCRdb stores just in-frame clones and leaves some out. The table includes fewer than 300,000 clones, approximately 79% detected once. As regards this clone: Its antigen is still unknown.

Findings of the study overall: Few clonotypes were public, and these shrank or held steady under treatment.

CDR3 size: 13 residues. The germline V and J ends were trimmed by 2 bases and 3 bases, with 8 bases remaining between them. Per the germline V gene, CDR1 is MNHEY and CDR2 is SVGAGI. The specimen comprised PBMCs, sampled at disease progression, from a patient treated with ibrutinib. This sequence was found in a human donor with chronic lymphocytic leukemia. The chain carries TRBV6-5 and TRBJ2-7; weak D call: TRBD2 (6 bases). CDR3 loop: CASSYAGGYEQYF. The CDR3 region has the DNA TGTGCCAGCAGTTACGCCGGGGGCTACGAGCAGTACTTC.